These T cell receptor beta chains were read from a single sample in a study of neurological immune-mediated disorders. TCRdb processed the 5' RACE reads anew with MiXCR; each CDR3 protein has one entry. The data hold tens of thousands of distinct CDR3 sequences, with roughly 13% observed a single time. What was sequenced was PBMCs. Receptors were obtained from a woman aged 60-70 years with HTLV-1-associated myelopathy (HAM/TSP). The CDR3 runs from the conserved cysteine through the conserved F or W. D genes are given only for firm matches. Not all rows give a size; the values are once, few, many and, for expanded clones, a class.

V	D	size	length	J	DNA	CDR3
TRBV10-2	NA	many	14	TRBJ2-3	TGCGCCAGCAGGAGGACACCCAGCACAGATACGCAGTATTTT	CASRRTPSTDTQYF
TRBV7-3	NA	many	16	TRBJ2-2	TGTGCCAGCAGCTTGACCGCCGGGAGTCTATCCGGGGAGCTGTTTTTT	CASSLTAGSLSGELFF
TRBV2	TRBD1	few	14	TRBJ1-4	TGTGCCAGCAGGGACAGGGTTCCTAATGAAAAACTGTTTTTT	CASRDRVPNEKLFF
TRBV9	TRBD2	many	17	TRBJ2-5	TGTGCCAGCAGCGTAGGTCTACTAGCGGGAGGAGGAGAGACCCAGTACTTC	CASSVGLLAGGGETQYF
TRBV5-1	NA	few	16	TRBJ2-3	TGCGCCAGCAGCTTGGAACCTACACTTTCCACAGATACGCAGTATTTT	CASSLEPTLSTDTQYF
TRBV2	TRBD2	many	15	TRBJ2-5	TGTGCCAGCAGTGATCCGCGGGAGGGCGGAGTGACCCAGTACTTC	CASSDPREGGVTQYF
TRBV5-1	NA	many	15	TRBJ1-2	TGCGCCAGCAGCTACCAAGCCGACGGATTTGATGGCTACACCTTC	CASSYQADGFDGYTF
TRBV5-1	NA	many	15	TRBJ2-3	TGCGCCAGCAGCAACGGGACGCCTCTCACAGATACGCAGTATTTT	CASSNGTPLTDTQYF
TRBV7-2	TRBD1	many	15	TRBJ1-4	TGTGCCAGCAGCGCTTCCAGGGGGTTTAATGAAAAACTGTTTTTT	CASSASRGFNEKLFF
TRBV15	TRBD2	many	16	TRBJ2-1	TGTGCCACCAGCAGAGAATCGGGAGGGCCCTACAATGAGCAGTTCTTC	CATSRESGGPYNEQFF
TRBV10-3	NA	many	15	TRBJ2-3	TGTGCCATCAGTGAGTCTTCGGGGAGTTTTGATACGCAGTATTTT	CAISESSGSFDTQYF
TRBV5-1	NA	medium-sized	11	TRBJ2-5	TGCGCCAGCAGCTTGGAAGAGACCCAGTACTTC	CASSLEETQYF
TRBV7-6	NA	NA	15	TRBJ2-2	TGTGCCAGCAGCTCAGGAATTGGGGGCACCGGGGATCTGTTTTTT	CASSSGIGGTGDLFF
TRBV7-9	NA	many	16	TRBJ2-6	TGTGCCAGCGGGGCCGGGGCAGCCTCTGGGGCCAACGTCCTGACTTTC	CASGAGAASGANVLTF
TRBV10-1	TRBD2	many	15	TRBJ2-3	TGCGCCAGCAGCCCCGGGACTAGCGGCACAGATACGCAGTATTTT	CASSPGTSGTDTQYF
TRBV27	TRBD2	many	15	TRBJ2-7	TGTGCCAGCAGTCCGCGGGGACTAGCTACCTACGAGCAGTACTTC	CASSPRGLATYEQYF
TRBV3-1	TRBD2	many	17	TRBJ2-5	TGTGCCAGCAGCCAATCCTTCCTAGCGGGGAGCCAAGAGACCCAGTACTTC	CASSQSFLAGSQETQYF
TRBV4-1	NA	many	15	TRBJ2-1	TGCGCCAGCAGCCCCCTCCCCAGCTATTACAATGAGCAGTTCTTC	CASSPLPSYYNEQFF
TRBV5-1	TRBD2	few	16	TRBJ2-3	TGCGCCAGCAGCGGGACTAGCGGGAGCGCGGCAGATACGCAGTATTTT	CASSGTSGSAADTQYF
TRBV24-1	NA	many	14	TRBJ2-1	TGTGCCACCAGTGAGGCGGGTTCCTACAATGAGCAGTTCTTC	CATSEAGSYNEQFF
TRBV6-1	NA	many	14	TRBJ2-1	TGTGCCAGCAGTGAGGGAGGGAGGGGGTATGAGCAGTTCTTC	CASSEGGRGYEQFF